This record concerns one TCR beta chain sequence. What it binds is not known. These data come from a study of neoadjuvant anti-PD-1 for oral cavity cancer. Findings of the study overall: Only a few patients per response group were TCR-analyzed; validation needed.

Profiled with immunoSEQ multiplex PCR; TCRdb holds only in-frame clones, not every one. The table has 15,000 to 20,000 clones, around 64% seen once; the top ten hold about 2.7%. The V end was cut by 0 bases, the J end by 0 bases, with 9 bases between. The germline V gene has CDR1 MNHEY and CDR2 SVGAGI. The CDR3 runs to 16 residues. The starting material was PBMCs, obtained before nivolumab (anti-PD-1) treatment. The TCR originated in a person between 35 and 79 years old with oral cavity squamous cell carcinoma. The chain recombines TRBV6-5 with TRBJ1-5; TRBD1 is a possible D gene (5 bases). The CDR3 sequence is CASSYSWDGSNQPQHF. For the CDR3, the DNA is TGTGCCAGCAGTTACTCTTGGGACGGTAGCAATCAGCCCCAGCATTTT.